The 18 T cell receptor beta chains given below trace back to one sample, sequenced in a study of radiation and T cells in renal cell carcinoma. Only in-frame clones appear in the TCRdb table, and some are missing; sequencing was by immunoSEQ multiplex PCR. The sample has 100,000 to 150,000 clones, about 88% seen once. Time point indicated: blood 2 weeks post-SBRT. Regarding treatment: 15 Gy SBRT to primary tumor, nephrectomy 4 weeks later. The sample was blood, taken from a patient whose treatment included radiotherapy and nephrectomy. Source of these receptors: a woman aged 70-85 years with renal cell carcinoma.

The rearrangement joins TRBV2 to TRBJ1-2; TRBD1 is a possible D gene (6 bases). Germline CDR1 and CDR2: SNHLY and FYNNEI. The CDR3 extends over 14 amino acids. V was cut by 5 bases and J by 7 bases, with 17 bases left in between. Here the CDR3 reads CASSKGDKGFGYTF. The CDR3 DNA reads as TGTGCCAGCAGTAAAGGGGACAAAGGGTTTGGCTACACCTTC.

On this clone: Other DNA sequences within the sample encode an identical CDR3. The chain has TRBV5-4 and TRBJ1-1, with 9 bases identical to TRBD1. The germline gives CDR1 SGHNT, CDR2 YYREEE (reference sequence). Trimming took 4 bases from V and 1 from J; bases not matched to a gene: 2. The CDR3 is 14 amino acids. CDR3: CASSRGQGNTEAFF. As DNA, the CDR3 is TGTGCCAGCAGCAGGGGACAGGGGAACACTGAAGCTTTCTTT.

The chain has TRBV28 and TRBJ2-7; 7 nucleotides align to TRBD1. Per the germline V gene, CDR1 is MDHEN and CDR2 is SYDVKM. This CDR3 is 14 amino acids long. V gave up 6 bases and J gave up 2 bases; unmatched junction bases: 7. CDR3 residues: CASRPSGQPYEQYF. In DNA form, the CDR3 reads TGTGCCAGCAGACCGTCGGGACAGCCCTACGAGCAGTACTTC.

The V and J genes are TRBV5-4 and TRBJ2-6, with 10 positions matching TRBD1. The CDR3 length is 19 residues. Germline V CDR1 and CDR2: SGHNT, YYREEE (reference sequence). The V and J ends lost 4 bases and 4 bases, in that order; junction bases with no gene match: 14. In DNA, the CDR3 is TGTGCCAGCAGCATGGGACAGGGGAGGCTAGCGTACGGGGCCAACGTCCTGACTTTC. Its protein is CASSMGQGRLAYGANVLTF.

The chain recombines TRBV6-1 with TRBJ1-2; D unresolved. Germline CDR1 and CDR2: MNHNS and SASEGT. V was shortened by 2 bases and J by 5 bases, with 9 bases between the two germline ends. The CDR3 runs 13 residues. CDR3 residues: CASSEYAGYGYTF. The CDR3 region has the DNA TGTGCCAGCAGTGAATATGCAGGATATGGCTACACCTTC.

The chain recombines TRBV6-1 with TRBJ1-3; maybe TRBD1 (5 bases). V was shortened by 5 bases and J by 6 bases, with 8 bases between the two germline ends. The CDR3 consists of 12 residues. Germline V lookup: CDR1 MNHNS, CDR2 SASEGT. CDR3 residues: CASSTRVNTIYF. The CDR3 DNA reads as TGTGCCAGCAGTACCAGGGTAAACACCATATATTTT.

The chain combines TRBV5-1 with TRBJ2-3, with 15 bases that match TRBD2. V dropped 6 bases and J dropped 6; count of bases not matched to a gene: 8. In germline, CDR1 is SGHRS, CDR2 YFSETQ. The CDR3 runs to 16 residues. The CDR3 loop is CASTAGTSGGMDTQYF. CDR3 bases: TGCGCCAGCACCGCCGGGACTAGCGGGGGGATGGATACGCAGTATTTT.

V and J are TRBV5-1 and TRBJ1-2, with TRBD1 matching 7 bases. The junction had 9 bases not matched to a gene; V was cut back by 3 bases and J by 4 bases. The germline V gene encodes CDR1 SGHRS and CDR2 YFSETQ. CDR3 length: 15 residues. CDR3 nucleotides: TGCGCCAGCAGCTACGACAGGGACTTCGGCTATGGCTACACCTTC. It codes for CASSYDRDFGYGYTF.

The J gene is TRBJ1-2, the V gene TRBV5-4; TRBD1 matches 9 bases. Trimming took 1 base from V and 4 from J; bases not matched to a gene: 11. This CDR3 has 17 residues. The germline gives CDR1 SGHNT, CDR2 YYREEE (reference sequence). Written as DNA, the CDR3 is TGTGCCAGCAGCTTGCCCCTGGTGGGGACAGGGAGCTATGGCTACACCTTC. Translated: CASSLPLVGTGSYGYTF.

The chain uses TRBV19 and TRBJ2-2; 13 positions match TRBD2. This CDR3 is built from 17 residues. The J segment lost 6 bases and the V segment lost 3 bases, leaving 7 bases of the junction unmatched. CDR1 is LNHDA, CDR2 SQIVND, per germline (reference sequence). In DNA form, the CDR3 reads TGTGCCAGTAGTATTGGGTCGGGGACTAGCGGGGCCGGGGAGCTGTTTTTT. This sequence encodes CASSIGSGTSGAGELFF.

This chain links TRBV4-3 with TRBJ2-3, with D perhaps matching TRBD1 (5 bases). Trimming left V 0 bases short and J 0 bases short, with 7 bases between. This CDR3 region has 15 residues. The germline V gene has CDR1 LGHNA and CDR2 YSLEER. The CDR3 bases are TGCGCCAGCAGCCAAGAAGGGGATAGCACAGATACGCAGTATTTT. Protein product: CASSQEGDSTDTQYF.

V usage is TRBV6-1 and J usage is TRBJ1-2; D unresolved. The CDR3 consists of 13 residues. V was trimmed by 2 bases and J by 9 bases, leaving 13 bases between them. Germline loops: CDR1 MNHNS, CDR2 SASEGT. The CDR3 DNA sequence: TGTGCCAGCAGTGAATGGGTGGAGCTTAGCTACACCTTC. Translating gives CASSEWVELSYTF.

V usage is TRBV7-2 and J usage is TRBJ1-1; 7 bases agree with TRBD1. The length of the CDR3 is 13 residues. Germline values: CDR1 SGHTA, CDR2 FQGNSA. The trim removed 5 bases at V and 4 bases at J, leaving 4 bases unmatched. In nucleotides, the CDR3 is TGTGCCAGCAGCAAAGGGACAGCCACTGAAGCTTTCTTT. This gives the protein CASSKGTATEAFF.

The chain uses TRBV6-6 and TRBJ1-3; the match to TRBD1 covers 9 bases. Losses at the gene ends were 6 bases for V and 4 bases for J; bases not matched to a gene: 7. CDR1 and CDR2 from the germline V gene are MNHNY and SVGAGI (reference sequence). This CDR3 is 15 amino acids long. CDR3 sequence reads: CASSIQGASGNTIYF. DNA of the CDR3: TGTGCCAGCAGCATACAGGGGGCTTCGGGAAACACCATATATTTT.

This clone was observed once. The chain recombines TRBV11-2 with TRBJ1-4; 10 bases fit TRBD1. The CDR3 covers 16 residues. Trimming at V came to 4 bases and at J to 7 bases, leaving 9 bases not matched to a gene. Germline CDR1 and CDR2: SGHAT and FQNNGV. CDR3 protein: CASSSRVGTGVEKLFF. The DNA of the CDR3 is TGTGCCAGCAGCTCACGAGTAGGGACAGGGGTTGAAAAACTGTTTTTT.

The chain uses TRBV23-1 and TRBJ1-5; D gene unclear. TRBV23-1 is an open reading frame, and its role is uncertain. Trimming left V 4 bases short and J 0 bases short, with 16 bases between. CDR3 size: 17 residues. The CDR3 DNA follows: TGCGCCAGCAGTCTTTCTCCCCCGGAGAGTAGCAATCAGCCCCAGCATTTT. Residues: CASSLSPPESSNQPQHF.

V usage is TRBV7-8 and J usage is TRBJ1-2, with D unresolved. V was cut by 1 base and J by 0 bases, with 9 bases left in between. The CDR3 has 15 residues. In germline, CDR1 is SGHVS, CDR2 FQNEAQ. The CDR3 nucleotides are TGTGCCAGCAGCTTAGACGGGGTGGCTAACTATGGCTACACCTTC. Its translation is CASSLDGVANYGYTF.

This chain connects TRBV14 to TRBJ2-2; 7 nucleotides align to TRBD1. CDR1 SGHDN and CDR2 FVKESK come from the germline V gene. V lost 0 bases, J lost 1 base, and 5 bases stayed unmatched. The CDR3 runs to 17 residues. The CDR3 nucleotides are TGTGCCAGCAGCCAAGATATTTGGGACAGGAACACCGGGGAGCTGTTTTTT. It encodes CASSQDIWDRNTGELFF.